The 29 T cell receptor beta chains below were found in one sample sequenced in a study of control samples from healthy donors and cancer patients. This table comes from immunoSEQ multiplex PCR, and its TCRdb copy is limited to in-frame clones, with some not included. The repertoire consists of fewer than 500,000 clones, with 90% occurring once and the leading ten covering approximately 6.3%. Sequencing was done on a sample of PBMCs. The receptors come from a man in his forties with head and neck cancer.

V is TRBV28 and J is TRBJ1-2, with D unresolved. Trimming took off 6 bases at V and 4 bases at J, with 15 bases between the two ends. Germline values: CDR1 MDHEN, CDR2 SYDVKM. The CDR3 has 14 residues. In DNA, the CDR3 is TGTGCCAGCAGCATCGAGGGTCCTAGCTATGGCTACACCTTC. As protein: CASSIEGPSYGYTF.

The V call is TRBV25-1, the J call TRBJ2-5, with 13 nucleotides matching TRBD2. The V gene end was trimmed by 3 bases and the J gene end by 4 bases; junction bases not matched to a gene: 8. This CDR3 is built from 17 residues. Germline V gene sequence: CDR1 MGHDK, CDR2 SYGVNS. CDR3 nucleotides: TGTGCCAGCAGTGATCCTACTAGCGGGAGGGAGGGAGAGACCCAGTACTTC. This encodes CASSDPTSGREGETQYF.

The rearrangement joins TRBV4-2 to TRBJ1-5; no reliable D call. V shed 0 bases and J shed 0 bases, with 3 bases lying between them. Germline-derived CDR1 and CDR2 are LGHNA and YNFKEQ. CDR3 length: 14 residues. The CDR3 DNA follows: TGTGCCAGCAGCCAAGACCCTAGCAATCAGCCCCAGCATTTT. It specifies CASSQDPSNQPQHF.

The rearrangement uses TRBV29-1 and TRBJ2-1; D possibly uses TRBD1 or TRBD2 (6 bases each). The V gene lost 3 bases and the J gene lost 2 bases, with 14 bases spanning the gap. The CDR3 extends over 15 amino acids. From germline, CDR1 is SQVTM and CDR2 ANQGSEA. The CDR3 DNA reads TGCAGCGTTGAGGGGGCTAGCGCAACCTACAATGAGCAGTTCTTC. It translates to CSVEGASATYNEQFF.

This clone was recorded only once. The chain links TRBV7-9 to TRBJ2-1; a weak D match, TRBD1 (6 bases). Looked up from germline, CDR1 is SEHNR and CDR2 is FQNEAQ (reference sequence). The length of the CDR3 is 12 residues. Trimming stripped 3 bases from V and 10 bases from J, with 10 bases between. CDR3: CASSFTGPEQFF. The DNA of the CDR3 is TGTGCCAGCAGCTTTACAGGGCCGGAGCAGTTCTTC.

This chain joins TRBV6-5 and TRBJ1-4, with TRBD1 matching 8 bases. CDR1 is MNHEY and CDR2 is SVGAGI in the germline V gene. V gave up 0 bases and J gave up 7 bases; unmatched junction bases: 7. This CDR3 is built from 16 residues. DNA of the CDR3: TGTGCCAGCAGTTACTCGAGTAGTGACAGGGGTGAAAAACTGTTTTTT. Protein sequence: CASSYSSSDRGEKLFF.

The chain employs TRBV6-5 and TRBJ1-2, with a weak D call TRBD1 (5 bases). The CDR3 has 13 residues. Germline V gives CDR1 MNHEY, CDR2 SVGAGI. With 2 bases removed from V and 5 bases from J, the gap between germline ends came to 9 bases. The CDR3 here is CASSYQGWYGYTF. The CDR3 DNA is TGTGCCAGCAGTTACCAGGGTTGGTATGGCTACACCTTC.

The chain links TRBV24-1 to TRBJ1-5; 7 bases line up with TRBD1. This CDR3 is 19 amino acids long. With 0 bases clipped from V and 2 bases from J, the junction kept 12 bases outside the gene matches. In germline, CDR1 is KGHDR, CDR2 SFDVKD. This chain's CDR3 is CATSDLPRDRDDGNQPQHF. The CDR3 nucleotides read TGTGCCACCAGTGATTTGCCCCGGGACAGAGACGACGGCAATCAGCCCCAGCATTTT.

DNA of the CDR3: TGTGCCAGCAGCACCCGACAGGTAGACAATGAGCAGTTCTTC. This sequence encodes CASSTRQVDNEQFF. The V gene is TRBV13, the J gene TRBJ2-1; a weak D match, TRBD1 (6 bases). CDR3 size: 14 residues. Germline CDR1 and CDR2: PRHDT and FYEKMQ (reference sequence). The V end lost 5 bases, the J end lost 5 bases, and 13 bases lay between the germline ends.

The J gene is TRBJ2-1, the V gene TRBV6-5, with 8 bases fitting TRBD1. The CDR3 spans 14 residues. Germline values: CDR1 MNHEY, CDR2 SVGAGI. V dropped 6 bases and J dropped 5; count of bases not matched to a gene: 6. CDR3 protein: CASSWGQADNEQFF. The CDR3 DNA follows: TGTGCCAGCAGCTGGGGACAGGCAGACAATGAGCAGTTCTTC.

For the CDR3, the DNA is TGTGCCAGCCGTCTAGACAGGGAACCGTTAACCAACGTCCTGACTTTC. Residues: CASRLDREPLTNVLTF. V and J are TRBV21-1 and TRBJ2-6; the D call TRBD1 from the table was never checked on the DNA. TRBV21-1 is recorded as a pseudogene. The CDR3 loop spans 16 amino acids.

This sequence joins TRBV5-4 and TRBJ2-7, with no clear D. CDR1 SGHNT and CDR2 YYREEE come from the germline V gene (reference sequence). V shed 1 base and J shed 5 bases, with 13 bases lying between them. This CDR3 contains 14 residues. The CDR3: CASSLFGPSDEQYF. The CDR3 bases are TGTGCCAGCAGCTTGTTCGGACCAAGTGACGAGCAGTACTTC. The whole variable domain, remainder taken from reference TRBV5-4 and TRBJ2-7, is ETGVTQSPTHLIKTRGQQVTLRCSSQSGHNTVSWYQQALGQGPQFIFQYYREEENGRGNFPPRFSGLQFPNYSSELNVNALELDDSALYLCASSLFGPSDEQYFGPGTRLTVT.

The V and J genes are TRBV6-5 and TRBJ2-2, with D unresolved. Trimming took off 2 bases at V and 5 bases at J, with 6 bases between the two ends. CDR1 MNHEY and CDR2 SVGAGI come from the germline V gene. The CDR3 contains 13 residues. CDR3 protein: CASSYLKTGELFF. The CDR3 DNA reads as TGTGCCAGCAGTTACCTAAAGACCGGGGAGCTGTTTTTT.

A single count supports this clone. The chain is built from TRBV19 and TRBJ1-5; D gene uncertain. The CDR3 consists of 13 residues. V was clipped by 2 bases and J by 8 bases, with 10 bases between them. From germline, CDR1 is LNHDA and CDR2 SQIVND (reference sequence). The CDR3 sequence: CASSIRRREPQHF. The CDR3 DNA reads as TGTGCCAGTAGTATACGCCGTAGGGAGCCCCAGCATTTT.

The chain employs TRBV2 and TRBJ2-2; D unresolved. The germline V gene has CDR1 SNHLY and CDR2 FYNNEI. This CDR3 contains 12 residues. Trimming stripped 6 bases from V and 5 bases from J, with 7 bases between. This chain's CDR3 is CASRQLTGELFF. In nucleotides, the CDR3 is TGTGCCAGCAGGCAGCTGACCGGGGAGCTGTTTTTT. The complete variable domain, with remaining parts taken from reference TRBV2 and TRBJ2-2, reads EPEVTQTPSHQVTQMGQEVILRCVPISNHLYFYWYRQILGQKVEFLVSFYNNEISEKSEIFDDQFSVERPDGSNFTLKIRSTKLEDSAMYFCASRQLTGELFFGEGSRLTVL.

The chain is built from TRBV5-5 and TRBJ2-3; the D is unclear. The CDR3 is 14 amino acids. The ends were cut back, 0 bases at V and 2 bases at J, with 7 bases in the middle. Per germline, CDR1 SGHKS and CDR2 YYEKEE (reference sequence). CDR3 in DNA: TGTGCCAGCAGCTTGGATGATTCCACAGATACGCAGTATTTT. Translated, it gives CASSLDDSTDTQYF.

The chain is built from TRBV6-6 and TRBJ1-5; maybe TRBD1 (5 bases). In germline, CDR1 is MNHNY, CDR2 SVGAGI (reference sequence). The CDR3 sequence is 16 residues long. Trimming pared 6 bases from V and 11 bases from J, leaving 26 bases between. The CDR3 here is CASSPDTGLGGTSQHF. DNA for the CDR3: TGTGCCAGCAGCCCCGATACAGGCCTGGGCGGGACGTCCCAGCATTTT.

This sequence joins TRBV20-1 and TRBJ2-5; TRBD2 matches at 8 bases. The CDR3 is made up of 15 amino acids. The V and J ends lost 3 bases and 1 base, in that order; junction bases with no gene match: 7. The germline CDR1 and CDR2 sequences are DFQATT and SNEGSKA (reference sequence). CDR3 nucleotide sequence: TGCAGTGCTAGTTCTCCTAGCGGGCGCCAAGAGACCCAGTACTTC. Its translation: CSASSPSGRQETQYF.

The chain carries TRBV7-2 and TRBJ1-2; TRBD1 matches at 11 bases. The CDR3 covers 15 residues. J lost 4 bases, V lost 2 bases, and 3 bases had no gene match. Looked up from germline, CDR1 is SGHTA and CDR2 is FQGNSA. The CDR3 loop is CASSLRDRGIYGYTF. In DNA form, the CDR3 reads TGTGCCAGCAGCTTACGGGACAGGGGGATCTATGGCTACACCTTC. Combining the CDR3 with reference TRBV7-2 and TRBJ1-2 gives the whole variable domain GAGVSQSPSNKVTEKGKDVELRCDPISGHTALYWYRQSLGQGLEFLIYFQGNSAPDKSGLPSDRFSAERTGGSVSTLTIQRTQQEDSAVYLCASSLRDRGIYGYTFGSGTRLTVV.

DNA for the CDR3: TGCGCCAGCAGCCCCCGGACAGTCCGCACAGATACGCAGTATTTT. Translation gives CASSPRTVRTDTQYF. The V call is TRBV10-1, the J call TRBJ2-3; possible D gene TRBD1, 6 bases. The germline CDR1 and CDR2 sequences are WNHNN and SYGVQD (reference sequence). This CDR3 has 15 residues. Trimming pared 6 bases from V and 1 base from J, leaving 14 bases between.

V is TRBV30 and J is TRBJ2-5; TRBD2 matches at 10 bases. Germline CDR1 is GTSNPN and CDR2 is SVGIG (reference sequence). The V and J ends lost 3 bases and 4 bases, in that order; junction bases with no gene match: 2. The CDR3 totals 13 residues. This CDR3 reads CAWRLAGRETQYF. The CDR3 DNA is TGTGCCTGGAGACTAGCGGGGAGAGAGACCCAGTACTTC.

This clone was found once. The chain combines TRBV25-1 with TRBJ2-1, with 8 bases that match TRBD2. Germline CDR1 and CDR2: MGHDK and SYGVNS. V shed 6 bases and J 10 bases; nucleotides not matched to a gene: 14. The CDR3 sequence is 15 residues long. CDR3 sequence reads: CASSRTSGARTEQFF. DNA for the CDR3: TGTGCCAGCAGCCGCACTAGCGGAGCACGGACGGAGCAGTTCTTC.

The chain is built from TRBV6-5 and TRBJ1-5, with D possibly TRBD1 on 5 matching bases. The germline V and J ends were trimmed by 2 bases and 4 bases, with 12 bases remaining between them. This CDR3 has 15 residues. The germline V gene encodes CDR1 MNHEY and CDR2 SVGAGI. The CDR3 region has the DNA TGTGCCAGCAGTTACGGGGCAGGCTCAAATCAGCCCCAGCATTTT. Translation gives CASSYGAGSNQPQHF.

The V gene is TRBV27, the J gene TRBJ2-3; 10 positions match TRBD2. CDR1 and CDR2 from the germline V gene are MNHEY and SMNVEV (reference sequence). Germline trimming cut 6 bases from V and 3 bases from J; bases unmatched to any gene: 6. This CDR3 has 15 amino acids. DNA of the CDR3: TGTGCCAGCAGCCCTAGCGGGGGAGGGACAGATACGCAGTATTTT. Translated, it gives CASSPSGGGTDTQYF.

The chain links TRBV15 to TRBJ1-2, with D unresolved. Germline CDR1 and CDR2: LNHNV and YYDKDF (reference sequence). Between the trimmed V and J ends, which lost 1 base and 10 bases, there was a span of 19 bases. The CDR3 is 15 residues long. CDR3 sequence: CATSRGAIPGSDYTF. The DNA of the CDR3 is TGTGCCACCAGCAGAGGAGCGATCCCCGGCAGTGACTACACCTTC. Variable domain in full (rest from reference TRBV15 and TRBJ1-2): DAMVIQNPRYQVTQFGKPVTLSCSQTLNHNVMYWYQQKSSQAPKLLFHYYDKDFNNEADTPDNFQSRRPNTSFCFLDIRSPGLGDTAMYLCATSRGAIPGSDYTFGSGTRLTVV.

The V gene is TRBV5-4, the J gene TRBJ1-1; D gene unclear. There are 13 residues in the CDR3. Trimming took off 4 bases at V and 6 bases at J, with 13 bases between the two ends. The germline V gene encodes CDR1 SGHNT and CDR2 YYREEE (reference sequence). CDR3 nucleotides: TGTGCCAGCAGCCCCTATCCGGCCGCTGAAGCTTTCTTT. This sequence encodes CASSPYPAAEAFF. The whole variable domain, filled in from reference TRBV5-4 and TRBJ1-1, reads ETGVTQSPTHLIKTRGQQVTLRCSSQSGHNTVSWYQQALGQGPQFIFQYYREEENGRGNFPPRFSGLQFPNYSSELNVNALELDDSALYLCASSPYPAAEAFFGQGTRLTVV.

This chain connects TRBV15 to TRBJ2-1; 10 bases map to TRBD1. Germline V gene data show CDR1 as LNHNV and CDR2 as YYDKDF (reference sequence). The CDR3 consists of 16 residues. V gave up 4 bases and J gave up 2 bases; unmatched junction bases: 5. The CDR3 spells CATSKGQGIPYNEQFF. The CDR3, as DNA: TGTGCCACCAGCAAGGGACAGGGGATACCCTACAATGAGCAGTTCTTC.

This chain uses TRBV28 with TRBJ2-2; D could derive from TRBD1 or TRBD2 (6 bases each). V shed 6 bases and J shed 3 bases, with 17 bases lying between them. Germline CDR1 is MDHEN and CDR2 is SYDVKM. The CDR3 is 16 amino acids. As DNA, the CDR3 is TGTGCCAGCAGCCTAGGGGGAGGAGGCCACACCGGGGAGCTGTTTTTT. Its translation is CASSLGGGGHTGELFF. Full variable domain (outside the CDR3, taken from reference TRBV28 and TRBJ2-2): DVKVTQSSRYLVKRTGEKVFLECVQDMDHENMFWYRQDPGLGLRLIYFSYDVKMKEKGDIPEGYSVSREKKERFSLILESASTNQTSMYLCASSLGGGGHTGELFFGEGSRLTVL.

The chain recombines TRBV29-1 with TRBJ2-1; 12 nucleotides line up with TRBD2. CDR1 and CDR2 (germline): SQVTM, ANQGSEA. Losses at the gene ends were 5 bases for V and 9 bases for J; bases not matched to a gene: 11. The CDR3 extends over 15 amino acids. The DNA of the CDR3 is TGCAGCGTTATCGGAGGGCTAGCGGGAGGGGCTGAGCAGTTCTTC. The encoded protein is CSVIGGLAGGAEQFF.